This T cell receptor beta chain was sequenced for a study of cytomegalovirus exposure and HLA in healthy donors. Points from the study as a whole: Among TCR sequences, most were rare, though some public TCRs appeared in many donors. The study labeled fewer than 200 TCR beta chains cytomegalovirus-associated.

With regard to this clone: As yet, its antigen is unknown.

J was trimmed by 2 bases and V by 6 bases; bases with no gene match: 3. The CDR3 length is 16 residues. The germline V gene has CDR1 LNHDA and CDR2 SQIVND (reference sequence). The donors belonged to the roughly 110-subject validation cohort, separate from the approximately 700-subject first cohort. TCRdb's table, derived via immunoSEQ multiplex PCR, lists solely in-frame clones and lacks some. Of about 130,000 clones in the sample, around nine tenths were seen once. This clonotype was obtained from a man aged 25 to 40 in good health and CMV-seronegative. This chain connects TRBV19 to TRBJ2-1, with 14 bases that match TRBD2. Sequencing was performed on PBMCs. The CDR3 reads CASRWTSGGPYNEQFF. CDR3 DNA sequence: TGTGCCAGTAGGTGGACTAGCGGGGGGCCCTACAATGAGCAGTTCTTC.